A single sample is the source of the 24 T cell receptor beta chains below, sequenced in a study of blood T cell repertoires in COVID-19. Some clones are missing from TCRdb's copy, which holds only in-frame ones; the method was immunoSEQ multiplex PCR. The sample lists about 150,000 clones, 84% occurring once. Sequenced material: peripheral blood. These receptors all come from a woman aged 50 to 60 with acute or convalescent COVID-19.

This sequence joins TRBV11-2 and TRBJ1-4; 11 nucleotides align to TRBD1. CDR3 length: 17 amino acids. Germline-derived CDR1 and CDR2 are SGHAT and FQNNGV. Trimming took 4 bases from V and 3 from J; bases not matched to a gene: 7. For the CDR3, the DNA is TGTGCCAGCAGCTCAAGGACAGGGGGCTTCTCTAATGAAAAACTGTTTTTT. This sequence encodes CASSSRTGGFSNEKLFF. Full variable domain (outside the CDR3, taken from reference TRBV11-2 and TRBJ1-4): EAGVAQSPRYKIIEKRQSVAFWCNPISGHATLYWYQQILGQGPKLLIQFQNNGVVDDSQLPKDRFSAERLKGVDSTLKIQPAKLEDSAVYLCASSSRTGGFSNEKLFFGSGTQLSVL.

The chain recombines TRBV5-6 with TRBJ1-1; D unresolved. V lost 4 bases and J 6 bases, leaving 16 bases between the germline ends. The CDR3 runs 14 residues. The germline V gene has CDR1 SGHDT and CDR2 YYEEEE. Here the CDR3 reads CASSARPRRAEAFF. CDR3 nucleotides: TGTGCCAGCAGCGCCCGGCCGAGGCGCGCTGAAGCTTTCTTT.

In DNA form, the CDR3 reads TGTGCCAGCAGCTTAGGGGCAGGTAATGAGCAGTTCTTC. Its protein product is CASSLGAGNEQFF. The chain is built from TRBV7-2 and TRBJ2-1, with unresolved D. Germline-derived CDR1 and CDR2 are SGHTA and FQGNSA. The CDR3 sequence is 13 residues long. The V and J ends lost 1 base and 7 bases respectively, with 8 bases between them.

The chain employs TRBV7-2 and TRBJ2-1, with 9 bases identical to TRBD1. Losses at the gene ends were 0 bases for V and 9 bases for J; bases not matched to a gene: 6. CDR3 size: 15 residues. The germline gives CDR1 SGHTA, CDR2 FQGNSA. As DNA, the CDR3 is TGTGCCAGCAGCTTAGCACAGGGGGCGTTCCGTGAGCAGTTCTTC. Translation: CASSLAQGAFREQFF.

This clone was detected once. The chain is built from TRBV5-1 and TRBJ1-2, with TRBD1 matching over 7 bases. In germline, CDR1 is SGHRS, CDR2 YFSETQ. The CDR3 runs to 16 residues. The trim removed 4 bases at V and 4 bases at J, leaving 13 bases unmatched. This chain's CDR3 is CASSPDRPGQIYGYTF. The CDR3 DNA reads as TGCGCCAGCAGCCCCGATCGTCCGGGACAGATCTATGGCTACACCTTC.

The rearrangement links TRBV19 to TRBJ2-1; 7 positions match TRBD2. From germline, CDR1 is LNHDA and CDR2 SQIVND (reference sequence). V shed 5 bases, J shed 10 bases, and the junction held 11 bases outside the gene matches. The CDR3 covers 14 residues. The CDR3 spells CASSERGDAGEQFF. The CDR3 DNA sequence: TGTGCCAGTAGTGAGCGGGGAGACGCGGGAGAGCAGTTCTTC.

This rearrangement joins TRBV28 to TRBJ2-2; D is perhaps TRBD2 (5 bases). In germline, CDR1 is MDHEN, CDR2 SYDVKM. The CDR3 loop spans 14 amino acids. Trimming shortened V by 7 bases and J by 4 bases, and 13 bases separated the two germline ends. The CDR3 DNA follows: TGTGCCAGCACCTCAGGAGGAAGCACCGGGGAGCTGTTTTTT. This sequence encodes CASTSGGSTGELFF.

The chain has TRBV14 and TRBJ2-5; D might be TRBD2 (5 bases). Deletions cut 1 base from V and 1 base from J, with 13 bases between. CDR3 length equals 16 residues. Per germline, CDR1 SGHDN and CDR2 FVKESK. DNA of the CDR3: TGTGCCAGCAGCCAAGGGCCTAGCTGGGGCCAAGAGACCCAGTACTTC. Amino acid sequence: CASSQGPSWGQETQYF.

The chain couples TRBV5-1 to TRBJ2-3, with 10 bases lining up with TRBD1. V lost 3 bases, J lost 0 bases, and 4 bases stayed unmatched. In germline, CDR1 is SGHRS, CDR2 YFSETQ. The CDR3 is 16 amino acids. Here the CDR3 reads CASSSDRGPSTDTQYF. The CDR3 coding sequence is TGCGCCAGCAGCTCTGACAGGGGGCCAAGCACAGATACGCAGTATTTT.

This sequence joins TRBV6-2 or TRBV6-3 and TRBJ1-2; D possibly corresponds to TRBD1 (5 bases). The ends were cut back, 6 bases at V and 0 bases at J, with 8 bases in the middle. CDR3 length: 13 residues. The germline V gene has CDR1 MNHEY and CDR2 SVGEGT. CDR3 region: CASSQGANYGYTF. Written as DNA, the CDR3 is TGTGCCAGCAGCCAGGGAGCTAACTATGGCTACACCTTC.

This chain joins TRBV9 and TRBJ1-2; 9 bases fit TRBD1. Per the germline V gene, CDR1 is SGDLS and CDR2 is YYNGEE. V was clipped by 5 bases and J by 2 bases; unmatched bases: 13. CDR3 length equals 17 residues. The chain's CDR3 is CASSGSGTGQGNYGYTF. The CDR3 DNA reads TGTGCCAGCAGTGGCTCCGGGACAGGGCAAGGGAACTATGGCTACACCTTC.

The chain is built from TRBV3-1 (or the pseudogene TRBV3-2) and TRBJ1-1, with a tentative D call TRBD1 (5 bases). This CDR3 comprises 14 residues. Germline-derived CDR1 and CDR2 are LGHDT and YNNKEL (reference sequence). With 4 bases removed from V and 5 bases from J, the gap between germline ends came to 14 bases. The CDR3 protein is CASSLSGGATEAFF. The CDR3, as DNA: TGTGCCAGCAGCCTAAGCGGGGGAGCTACTGAAGCTTTCTTT.

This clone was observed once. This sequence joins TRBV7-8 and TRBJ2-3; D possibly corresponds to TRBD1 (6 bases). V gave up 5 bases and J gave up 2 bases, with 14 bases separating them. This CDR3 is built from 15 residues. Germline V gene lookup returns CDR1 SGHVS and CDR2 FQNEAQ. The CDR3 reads CASSTTGTHTDTQYF. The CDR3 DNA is TGTGCCAGCAGCACAACCGGGACACACACAGATACGCAGTATTTT.

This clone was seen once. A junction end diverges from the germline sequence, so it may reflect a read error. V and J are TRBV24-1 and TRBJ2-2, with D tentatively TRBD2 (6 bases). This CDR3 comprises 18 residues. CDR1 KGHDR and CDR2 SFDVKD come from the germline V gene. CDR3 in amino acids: CATSVVPTGLANTGELFF. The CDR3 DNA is TGTGCCACCAGTGTTGTTCCCACGGGGCTAGCGAACACTGGGGAGCTGTTTTTT.

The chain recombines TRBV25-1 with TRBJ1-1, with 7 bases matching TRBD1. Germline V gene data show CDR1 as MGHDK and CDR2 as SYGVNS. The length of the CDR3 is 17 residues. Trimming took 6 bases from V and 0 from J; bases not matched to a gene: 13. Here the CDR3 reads CASRKTTGSIMNTEAFF. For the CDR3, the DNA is TGTGCCAGCAGGAAAACGACAGGGTCTATAATGAACACTGAAGCTTTCTTT.

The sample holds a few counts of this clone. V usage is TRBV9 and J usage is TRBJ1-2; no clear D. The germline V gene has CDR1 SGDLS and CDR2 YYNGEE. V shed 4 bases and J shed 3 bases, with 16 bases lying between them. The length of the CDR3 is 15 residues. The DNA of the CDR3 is TGTGCCAGCAGCCCCGTCGATCGGGTTTACTATGGCTACACCTTC. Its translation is CASSPVDRVYYGYTF. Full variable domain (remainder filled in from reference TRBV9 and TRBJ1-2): DSGVTQTPKHLITATGQRVTLRCSPRSGDLSVYWYQQSLDQGLQFLIQYYNGEERAKGNILERFSAQQFPDLHSELNLSSLELGDSALYFCASSPVDRVYYGYTFGSGTRLTVV.

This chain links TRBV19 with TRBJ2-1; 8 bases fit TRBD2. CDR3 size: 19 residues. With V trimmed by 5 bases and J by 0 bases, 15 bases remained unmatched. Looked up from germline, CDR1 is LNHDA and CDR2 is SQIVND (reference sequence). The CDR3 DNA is TGTGCCAGTAGTCTCAACCGGGGTAGCGGGGCCAGCTCCTACAATGAGCAGTTCTTC. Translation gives CASSLNRGSGASSYNEQFF.

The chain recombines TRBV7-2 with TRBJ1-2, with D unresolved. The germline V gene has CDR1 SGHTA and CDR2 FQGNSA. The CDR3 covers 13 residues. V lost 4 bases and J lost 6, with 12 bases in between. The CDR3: CASSSFGANGYTF. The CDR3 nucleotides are TGTGCCAGCAGCTCCTTCGGAGCGAATGGCTACACCTTC.

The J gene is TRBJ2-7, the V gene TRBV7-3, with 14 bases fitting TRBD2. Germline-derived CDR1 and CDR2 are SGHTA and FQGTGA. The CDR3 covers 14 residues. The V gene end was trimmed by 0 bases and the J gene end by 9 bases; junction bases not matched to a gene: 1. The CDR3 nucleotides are TGTGCCAGCAGCTTAACAGGACTAGCGGGAGGGCAGTACTTC. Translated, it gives CASSLTGLAGGQYF.

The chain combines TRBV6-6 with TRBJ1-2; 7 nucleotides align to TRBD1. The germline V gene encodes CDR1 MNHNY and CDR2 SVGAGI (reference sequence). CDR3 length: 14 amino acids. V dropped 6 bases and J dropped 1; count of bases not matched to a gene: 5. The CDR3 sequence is CASRRQGLNYGYTF. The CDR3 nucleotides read TGTGCCAGCAGGAGACAGGGCCTTAACTATGGCTACACCTTC.

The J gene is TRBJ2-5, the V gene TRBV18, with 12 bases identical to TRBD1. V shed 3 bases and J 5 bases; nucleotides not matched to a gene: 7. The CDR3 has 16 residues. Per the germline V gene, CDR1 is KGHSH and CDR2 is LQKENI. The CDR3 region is CASSPPGTGGKETQYF. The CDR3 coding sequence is TGTGCCAGCTCACCTCCCGGGACAGGGGGCAAGGAGACCCAGTACTTC.

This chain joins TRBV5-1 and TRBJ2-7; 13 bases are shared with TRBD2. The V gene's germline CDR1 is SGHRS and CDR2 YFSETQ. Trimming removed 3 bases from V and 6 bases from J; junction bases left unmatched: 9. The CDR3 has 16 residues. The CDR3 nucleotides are TGCGCCAGCAGCTCTACTAGCGGGGGGGCCGCGGGCGAGCAGTACTTC. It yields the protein CASSSTSGGAAGEQYF.

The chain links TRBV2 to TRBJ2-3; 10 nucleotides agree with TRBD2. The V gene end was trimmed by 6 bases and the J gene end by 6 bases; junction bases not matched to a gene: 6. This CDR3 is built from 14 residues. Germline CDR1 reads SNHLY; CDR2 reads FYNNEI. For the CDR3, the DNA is TGTGCCAGCAGCAAGACGACTAGCGGGGATACGCAGTATTTT. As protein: CASSKTTSGDTQYF. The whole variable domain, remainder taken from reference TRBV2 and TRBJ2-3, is EPEVTQTPSHQVTQMGQEVILRCVPISNHLYFYWYRQILGQKVEFLVSFYNNEISEKSEIFDDQFSVERPDGSNFTLKIRSTKLEDSAMYFCASSKTTSGDTQYFGPGTRLTVL.

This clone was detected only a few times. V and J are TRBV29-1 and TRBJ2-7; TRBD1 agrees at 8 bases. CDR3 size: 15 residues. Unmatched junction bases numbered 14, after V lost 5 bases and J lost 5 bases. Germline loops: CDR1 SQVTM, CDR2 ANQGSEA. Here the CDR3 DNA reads TGCAGCGTTACCCAGCGTTTGGACAGGGCGAACGAGCAGTACTTC. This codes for CSVTQRLDRANEQYF.